The 9 T cell receptor beta chains presented below share a single source sample, sequenced in a study of blood T cell repertoires in COVID-19. The assay was immunoSEQ multiplex PCR, and TCRdb's table has in-frame clones only and misses some. Altogether fewer than 250,000 clones are present, approximately 82% being singletons, with the ten largest covering 2.5% to 3%. Source material: peripheral blood. These receptors were collected from a man over 45 with active or convalescent COVID-19.

The chain joins TRBV30 to TRBJ1-6; a weak D match, TRBD1 (5 bases). The CDR3 loop spans 15 amino acids. V was cut by 7 bases and J by 6 bases, with 19 bases left in between. Germline V lookup: CDR1 GTSNPN, CDR2 SVGIG (reference sequence). The CDR3 DNA reads as TGTGCCTCCTCTGAGGGGATCGGGGGTAATTCACCCCTCCACTTT. As protein: CASSEGIGGNSPLHF.

In this sample, this clone turned up a few times. This chain connects TRBV7-9 to TRBJ2-7; weak D call: TRBD1 (5 bases). The V gene lost 4 bases and the J gene lost 0 bases, with 10 bases spanning the gap. CDR1 and CDR2 from the germline V gene are SEHNR and FQNEAQ (reference sequence). CDR3 size: 14 residues. The CDR3 sequence: CASSSIDSSYEQYF. DNA of the CDR3: TGTGCCAGCAGCTCGATAGACAGCTCCTACGAGCAGTACTTC.

The chain uses TRBV7-6 and TRBJ1-6; weak D call: TRBD1 (6 bases). CDR3 length equals 15 residues. The germline V gene has CDR1 SGHVS and CDR2 FNYEAQ. V was shortened by 6 bases and J by 5 bases, with 14 bases between the two germline ends. CDR3: CASSFAPGDNSPLHF. CDR3 coding DNA: TGTGCCAGCAGTTTTGCCCCAGGGGATAATTCACCCCTCCACTTT.

The rearrangement links TRBV9 to TRBJ2-3; maybe TRBD1 (6 bases). Trimming took off 0 bases at V and 2 bases at J, with 10 bases between the two ends. The germline V gene has CDR1 SGDLS and CDR2 YYNGEE. The CDR3 is 15 residues long. The DNA of the CDR3 is TGTGCCAGCAGCGTAGCAAACAGGGTCACAGATACGCAGTATTTT. It translates to CASSVANRVTDTQYF. The variable domain in full, completed from reference TRBV9 and TRBJ2-3, reads DSGVTQTPKHLITATGQRVTLRCSPRSGDLSVYWYQQSLDQGLQFLIQYYNGEERAKGNILERFSAQQFPDLHSELNLSSLELGDSALYFCASSVANRVTDTQYFGPGTRLTVL.

The V gene is TRBV5-6, the J gene TRBJ2-1; TRBD1 matches at 7 bases. The CDR3 is 16 residues long. Germline CDR1 is SGHDT and CDR2 is YYEEEE. The V gene end was trimmed by 4 bases and the J gene end by 0 bases; junction bases not matched to a gene: 7. CDR3 residues: CASSQWTGGSYNEQFF. The CDR3, as DNA: TGTGCCAGCAGCCAATGGACAGGAGGCTCCTACAATGAGCAGTTCTTC.

The chain couples TRBV2 to TRBJ1-2, with D possibly TRBD1 on 5 matching bases. The V end lost 5 bases, the J end lost 8 bases, and 18 bases lay between the germline ends. This CDR3 is 14 amino acids long. Germline V gene data show CDR1 as SNHLY and CDR2 as FYNNEI. CDR3 sequence (DNA): TGTGCCAGCAGTCCTCTTGGGGGGTCTACGGGCTACACCTTC. It translates to CASSPLGGSTGYTF.

This clone came up a few times. V is TRBV9 and J is TRBJ1-3; TRBD1 matches at 7 bases. This CDR3 contains 16 residues. Trimming cost V 3 bases and J 0 bases; bases outside gene matches: 6. Germline loops: CDR1 SGDLS, CDR2 YYNGEE. In nucleotides, the CDR3 is TGTGCCAGCAGCGGGGACAGACCCTTCTCTGGAAACACCATATATTTT. It yields the protein CASSGDRPFSGNTIYF.

V is TRBV28 and J is TRBJ2-3; 9 bases fit TRBD2. Germline V lookup: CDR1 MDHEN, CDR2 SYDVKM. The J segment lost 3 bases and the V segment lost 4 bases, leaving 17 bases of the junction unmatched. This CDR3 comprises 19 residues. CDR3 protein: CASSSLVAGAERRTDTQYF. The CDR3 nucleotides read TGTGCCAGCAGTTCCCTGGTAGCGGGAGCCGAAAGGAGAACAGATACGCAGTATTTT.

This clone was detected only a few times. The rearrangement joins TRBV21-1 to TRBJ1-4; TRBD1 reflects the table's D call only, with no check against the DNA. TRBV21-1 is a pseudogene locus. The CDR3 is 15 amino acids. The DNA for the CDR3 is TGTGCCAGCAGAAGTCGACAGGAAACTAATGAAAAACTGTTTTTT. Translated, it gives CASRSRQETNEKLFF.